The 21 T cell receptor beta chains below all came from one sample that was sequenced in a study of blood T cell repertoires in COVID-19. This table comes from immunoSEQ multiplex PCR, and its TCRdb copy is limited to in-frame clones, with some not included. The table has some 200,000 clones, about 83% seen once; the top ten hold 7.5% to 8%. Sequenced: peripheral blood. Source of these receptors: a woman between 45 and 60 years old with active or convalescent COVID-19.

This rearrangement joins TRBV11-2 to TRBJ2-3; TRBD2 agrees at 7 bases. Losses at the gene ends were 5 bases for V and 5 bases for J; bases not matched to a gene: 13. Germline values: CDR1 SGHAT, CDR2 FQNNGV. This CDR3 has 16 residues. The CDR3 sequence is CASSPRGGGSGDTQYF. The DNA of the CDR3 is TGTGCCAGCAGCCCCCGGGGAGGCGGGAGCGGAGATACGCAGTATTTT.

The chain employs TRBV5-1 and TRBJ1-2; 7 bases align to TRBD1. The V and J ends lost 4 bases and 9 bases, in that order; junction bases with no gene match: 6. CDR3 length: 12 amino acids. Germline V gene lookup returns CDR1 SGHRS and CDR2 YFSETQ. CDR3 loop: CASSPGQLSYTF. In DNA form, the CDR3 reads TGCGCCAGCAGCCCGGGACAGTTGAGCTACACCTTC.

The table lists this clone with a count of one. The rearrangement joins TRBV5-4 to TRBJ1-6, with D possibly being TRBD1 (5 bases). Trimming removed 2 bases at V and 1 base at J, with 7 bases between. Per germline, CDR1 SGHNT and CDR2 YYREEE (reference sequence). The CDR3 loop spans 15 amino acids. The CDR3 here is CASSFGGSYNSPLHF. The CDR3 DNA follows: TGTGCCAGCAGCTTCGGGGGGTCCTATAATTCACCCCTCCACTTT.

A few counts support this clone. The V call is TRBV19, the J call TRBJ1-5, with D unclear. V gave up 0 bases and J gave up 5 bases, with 5 bases separating them. The CDR3 loop spans 13 amino acids. Germline CDR1 and CDR2: LNHDA and SQIVND (reference sequence). CDR3 sequence reads: CASSIDSDQPQHF. CDR3 in DNA: TGTGCCAGTAGTATAGATTCTGATCAGCCCCAGCATTTT.

The J gene is TRBJ2-2, the V gene TRBV5-1, with 11 positions matching TRBD1. The junction had 2 bases not matched to a gene; V was cut back by 4 bases and J by 3 bases. This CDR3 comprises 15 residues. Germline V gene lookup returns CDR1 SGHRS and CDR2 YFSETQ. The DNA of the CDR3 is TGCGCCAGCAGCGGGACAGGGGGATACACCGGGGAGCTGTTTTTT. It encodes CASSGTGGYTGELFF.

The count of this clone is one. The chain has TRBV18 and TRBJ2-2; D not resolved. The CDR3 consists of 15 residues. Germline CDR1 KGHSH, CDR2 LQKENI. The V and J ends lost 3 bases and 0 bases respectively, with 8 bases between them. DNA for the CDR3: TGTGCCAGCTCACCGATCCAGGCGAACACCGGGGAGCTGTTTTTT. Translated, it gives CASSPIQANTGELFF.

The chain uses TRBV20-1 and TRBJ1-5, with D maybe TRBD1 (5 bases). The V and J ends lost 3 bases and 3 bases respectively, with 9 bases between them. Germline V gene lookup returns CDR1 DFQATT and CDR2 SNEGSKA (reference sequence). The CDR3 has 13 amino acids. Written as DNA, the CDR3 is TGCAGTGCTAGTCAGGGTGACAATCAGCCCCAGCATTTT. It is translated as CSASQGDNQPQHF.

This chain links TRBV6-1 with TRBJ2-3; possible D gene TRBD2, 6 bases. CDR1 and CDR2 (germline): MNHNS, SASEGT. The V gene lost 3 bases and the J gene lost 3 bases, with 10 bases spanning the gap. This CDR3 has 14 amino acids. In DNA, the CDR3 is TGTGCCAGCAGTGATGTAGGAGGGACAGATACGCAGTATTTT. Its translation is CASSDVGGTDTQYF.

This chain uses TRBV28 with TRBJ2-1; 9 bases fit TRBD1. Per the germline V gene, CDR1 is MDHEN and CDR2 is SYDVKM. This CDR3 has 16 amino acids. The trim removed 10 bases at V and 4 bases at J, leaving 14 bases unmatched. CDR3 nucleotides: TGTGCCACCAGAGGGACCGGGACAGGGCGGTACAATGAGCAGTTCTTC. Translated, it gives CATRGTGTGRYNEQFF. Using reference TRBV28 and TRBJ2-1 for the parts outside the CDR3, the full variable domain is DVKVTQSSRYLVKRTGEKVFLECVQDMDHENMFWYRQDPGLGLRLIYFSYDVKMKEKGDIPEGYSVSREKKERFSLILESASTNQTSMYLCATRGTGTGRYNEQFFGPGTRLTVL.

This clone was recorded a few times. The chain has TRBV18 and TRBJ2-1; D might be TRBD1 (6 bases). Germline CDR1 KGHSH, CDR2 LQKENI. There are 12 residues in the CDR3. V lost 5 bases, J lost 6 bases, and 8 bases lay in between. The CDR3 here is CASSKQGNEQFF. For the CDR3, the DNA is TGTGCCAGCTCAAAACAGGGCAATGAGCAGTTCTTC.

The V call is TRBV5-6, the J call TRBJ1-5; a possible D gene is TRBD1 (6 bases). The V gene lost 4 bases and the J gene lost 0 bases, with 11 bases spanning the gap. CDR3 length: 15 amino acids. Germline V gene data show CDR1 as SGHDT and CDR2 as YYEEEE. This CDR3 reads CASSAGQYSNQPQHF. The CDR3 DNA follows: TGTGCCAGCAGCGCAGGACAGTATAGCAATCAGCCCCAGCATTTT.

The chain joins TRBV4-1 to TRBJ1-2; 8 bases match TRBD1. Trimming at V came to 3 bases and at J to 8 bases, leaving 11 bases not matched to a gene. This CDR3 has 15 amino acids. Germline V gene sequence: CDR1 MGHRA, CDR2 YSYEKL. This CDR3 reads CASSQAGDRGSGYTF. The CDR3 DNA follows: TGCGCCAGCAGCCAGGCCGGTGACAGGGGTAGCGGCTACACCTTC.

The chain uses TRBV28 and TRBJ1-2; D unresolved. The length of the CDR3 is 16 residues. CDR1 is MDHEN, CDR2 SYDVKM, per germline. V was shortened by 5 bases and J by 8 bases, with 24 bases between the two germline ends. The CDR3 DNA sequence: TGTGCCAGCAGTACCCCCGGTGCAGGAGGTCATAACGGCTACACCTTC. It encodes CASSTPGAGGHNGYTF.

The chain has TRBV6-5 and TRBJ1-5; TRBD1 is a possible D gene (5 bases). V dropped 6 bases and J dropped 0 bases, with 12 bases sitting between them. The germline gives CDR1 MNHEY, CDR2 SVGAGI. This CDR3 region has 15 residues. Here the CDR3 DNA reads TGTGCCAGCAGACCGCAGGGATCTAGCAATCAGCCCCAGCATTTT. This sequence encodes CASRPQGSSNQPQHF.

This clone has just a few counts. The rearrangement uses TRBV19 and TRBJ1-5; weak D call: TRBD1 (5 bases). The CDR3 runs 12 residues. Germline values: CDR1 LNHDA, CDR2 SQIVND (reference sequence). Deletions cut 5 bases from V and 9 bases from J, with 11 bases between. The DNA of the CDR3 is TGTGCCAGTAGTGTACAGGAGGGGCCCCAGCATTTT. Encoded protein: CASSVQEGPQHF.

There are a few counts of this clone. The chain has TRBV28 and TRBJ2-7, with a tentative D call TRBD2 (5 bases). V was pared by 3 bases and J by 4 bases, with 22 bases between. The germline V gene encodes CDR1 MDHEN and CDR2 SYDVKM. The CDR3 contains 17 residues. CDR3 region: CASSFPLARQGGYEQYF. CDR3 sequence (DNA): TGTGCCAGCAGTTTCCCCCTGGCCCGGCAAGGAGGATACGAGCAGTACTTC. Using reference TRBV28 and TRBJ2-7 for the parts outside the CDR3, the full variable domain is DVKVTQSSRYLVKRTGEKVFLECVQDMDHENMFWYRQDPGLGLRLIYFSYDVKMKEKGDIPEGYSVSREKKERFSLILESASTNQTSMYLCASSFPLARQGGYEQYFGPGTRLTVT.

This clone was seen more than once but under ten times. CDR3 sequence: CASKSTAGVDTQYF. DNA of the CDR3: TGCGCCAGCAAGTCGACTGCGGGGGTGGATACGCAGTATTTT. The gene calls are TRBV5-1 and TRBJ2-3; TRBD2 matches at 7 bases. The J segment lost 6 bases and the V segment lost 6 bases, leaving 10 bases of the junction unmatched. This CDR3 spans 14 amino acids. Looked up from germline, CDR1 is SGHRS and CDR2 is YFSETQ. Together with reference TRBV5-1 and TRBJ2-3, the CDR3 gives the full variable domain: KAGVTQTPRYLIKTRGQQVTLSCSPISGHRSVSWYQQTPGQGLQFLFEYFSETQRNKGNFPGRFSGRQFSNSRSEMNVSTLELGDSALYLCASKSTAGVDTQYFGPGTRLTVL.

The chain links TRBV21-1 to TRBJ1-1. TRBV21-1 is shown as a pseudogene. The CDR3 totals 20 residues. The DNA of the CDR3 is TGTGCCAGCAGCAACCCCGCAAAGAGGGAGCTTGTGGTCCTGAACACTGAAGCTTTCTTT. Protein sequence: CASSNPAKRELVVLNTEAFF.

CDR3 DNA: TGCGCCAGCAGCTTGGGGGGGCGGAGGGAGCAGTACTTC. It codes for CASSLGGRREQYF. The rearrangement uses TRBV5-1 and TRBJ2-7; weak D call: TRBD1 (6 bases). Germline-derived CDR1 and CDR2 are SGHRS and YFSETQ. There are 13 residues in the CDR3. The V gene lost 0 bases and the J gene lost 7 bases, with 11 bases spanning the gap.

The V call is TRBV4-2, the J call TRBJ2-1, with TRBD2 matching over 9 bases. With 0 bases clipped from V and 6 bases from J, the junction kept 6 bases outside the gene matches. The germline gives CDR1 LGHNA, CDR2 YNFKEQ. The CDR3 extends over 16 amino acids. The CDR3 region has the DNA TGTGCCAGCAGCCAAGATGGGAGCGGGGGGCTCAATGAGCAGTTCTTC. Protein: CASSQDGSGGLNEQFF.

The V call is TRBV14, the J call TRBJ2-7, with 8 bases aligning to TRBD2. Germline V lookup: CDR1 SGHDN, CDR2 FVKESK. The CDR3 extends over 17 amino acids. Unmatched junction bases numbered 7, after V lost 0 bases and J lost 0 bases. CDR3 nucleotide sequence: TGTGCCAGCAGCCAAGATTACGGCGGGAGGAACTCCTACGAGCAGTACTTC. This sequence encodes CASSQDYGGRNSYEQYF. Complete variable domain (other parts from reference TRBV14 and TRBJ2-7): EAGVTQFPSHSVIEKGQTVTLRCDPISGHDNLYWYRRVMGKEIKFLLHFVKESKQDESGMPNNRFLAERTGGTYSTLKVQPAELEDSGVYFCASSQDYGGRNSYEQYFGPGTRLTVT.